The 19 T cell receptor beta chains listed next were all sequenced from one sample in a study of blood T cell repertoires in COVID-19. Here immunoSEQ multiplex PCR was the method, and the copy in TCRdb shows in-frame clones only, minus some. The data contain a few hundred thousand clones, 70% to 90% of them singletons. Specimen: peripheral blood. These receptors were taken from a man aged 45-65 years with COVID-19, enrolled during active disease.

The chain couples TRBV5-1 to TRBJ2-3; 10 bases fit TRBD2. CDR3 size: 14 residues. Germline CDR1 SGHRS, CDR2 YFSETQ. The ends lost 5 bases at V and 6 bases at J; junction bases unmatched: 6. Here the CDR3 DNA reads TGCGCCAGCAGAAGCGGGGGGGCCGGGGATACGCAGTATTTT. Translated, it gives CASRSGGAGDTQYF.

The gene calls are TRBV9 and TRBJ2-5; perhaps TRBD2 as D (5 bases). In germline, CDR1 is SGDLS, CDR2 YYNGEE. Trimming removed 0 bases from V and 4 bases from J, with 10 bases in between. The CDR3 is made up of 14 amino acids. The CDR3 spells CASSVDLGRETQYF. Written as DNA, the CDR3 is TGTGCCAGCAGCGTAGATTTGGGGAGAGAGACCCAGTACTTC.

This chain uses TRBV2 with TRBJ2-7; D ambiguous. V was cut by 7 bases and J by 3 bases, with 7 bases left in between. Germline loops: CDR1 SNHLY, CDR2 FYNNEI. This CDR3 region has 11 residues. The DNA of the CDR3 is TGTGCCAGCACCTCTAGCTACGAGCAGTACTTC. It specifies CASTSSYEQYF.

This rearrangement joins TRBV27 to TRBJ2-7; 9 positions agree with TRBD1. The CDR3 sequence is 13 residues long. The trim removed 8 bases at V and 4 bases at J, leaving 6 bases unmatched. Germline values: CDR1 MNHEY, CDR2 SMNVEV (reference sequence). The CDR3 reads CASGRTGAYEQYF. The CDR3 DNA follows: TGTGCCAGCGGCCGGACAGGGGCGTACGAGCAGTACTTC.

The chain employs TRBV5-1 and TRBJ2-7, with 9 bases identical to TRBD1. The CDR3 spans 15 residues. Looked up from germline, CDR1 is SGHRS and CDR2 is YFSETQ. The J segment lost 5 bases and the V segment lost 0 bases, leaving 6 bases of the junction unmatched. The CDR3 region has the DNA TGCGCCAGCAGCTTGGTGGGACAGGGTCTCGACGAGCAGTACTTC. It codes for CASSLVGQGLDEQYF. The whole variable domain, remainder taken from reference TRBV5-1 and TRBJ2-7, is KAGVTQTPRYLIKTRGQQVTLSCSPISGHRSVSWYQQTPGQGLQFLFEYFSETQRNKGNFPGRFSGRQFSNSRSEMNVSTLELGDSALYLCASSLVGQGLDEQYFGPGTRLTVT.

CDR3 sequence reads: CASSKDFQETQYF. Written as DNA, the CDR3 is TGTGCCAGTAGTAAAGACTTCCAAGAGACCCAGTACTTC. The V call is TRBV19, the J call TRBJ2-5, with D uncertain. Germline V lookup: CDR1 LNHDA, CDR2 SQIVND (reference sequence). This CDR3 is 13 amino acids long. V was pared by 4 bases and J by 1 base, with 7 bases between.

The rearrangement joins TRBV4-2 to TRBJ1-5, with unresolved D. CDR3 length: 14 amino acids. Trimming shortened V by 1 base and J by 3 bases, and 7 bases separated the two germline ends. Germline V lookup: CDR1 LGHNA, CDR2 YNFKEQ. The CDR3 protein is CASSQGQNNQPQHF. CDR3 in DNA: TGTGCCAGCAGCCAAGGGCAGAACAATCAGCCCCAGCATTTT.

The chain couples TRBV24-1 to TRBJ1-5; 7 bases fit TRBD1. Germline CDR1 KGHDR, CDR2 SFDVKD. The length of the CDR3 is 16 residues. Trimming cost V 4 bases and J 7 bases; bases outside gene matches: 12. The CDR3 DNA follows: TGTGCCACCAGTGACCGGGACAGACATTCCTGGCAGCCCCAGCATTTT. This translates into CATSDRDRHSWQPQHF.

The chain couples TRBV10-2 to TRBJ1-5; D uncertain. V was cut by 2 bases and J by 7 bases, with 12 bases left in between. The CDR3 has 14 amino acids. Germline V CDR1 and CDR2: WSHSY, SAAADI. CDR3: CASSEVDTRQPQHF. The CDR3 nucleotides read TGCGCCAGCAGTGAGGTAGACACTCGGCAGCCCCAGCATTTT.

The chain joins TRBV7-9 to TRBJ2-1; D is unclear. The V end was cut by 4 bases, the J end by 5 bases, with 9 bases between. The CDR3 totals 13 residues. CDR1 and CDR2 (germline): SEHNR, FQNEAQ (reference sequence). DNA for the CDR3: TGTGCCAGCAGCTCTACAGAAAACAATGAGCAGTTCTTC. Translating gives CASSSTENNEQFF.

CDR3 sequence: CASSFGLAGGLTYEQYF. The CDR3 coding sequence is TGTGCCAGCAGCTTTGGACTAGCGGGAGGACTAACCTACGAGCAGTACTTC. This sequence joins TRBV5-5 and TRBJ2-7, with TRBD2 matching 14 bases. Unmatched junction bases numbered 6, after V lost 2 bases and J lost 2 bases. CDR1 SGHKS and CDR2 YYEKEE come from the germline V gene (reference sequence). This CDR3 has 17 amino acids.

This chain connects TRBV13 to TRBJ2-1; 13 bases agree with TRBD2. Trimming took 4 bases from V and 6 from J; bases not matched to a gene: 15. The CDR3 has 19 amino acids. Germline-derived CDR1 and CDR2 are PRHDT and FYEKMQ (reference sequence). The CDR3 region is CASSSSVRTSGSKGNEQFF. In DNA form, the CDR3 reads TGTGCCAGCAGCTCCTCCGTTAGGACTAGCGGGAGTAAGGGCAATGAGCAGTTCTTC.

The chain uses TRBV2 and TRBJ2-7; D perhaps matches TRBD2 (5 bases). CDR3 size: 14 residues. Between the trimmed V and J ends, which lost 8 bases and 2 bases, there was a span of 16 bases. Germline lookup yields CDR1 SNHLY and CDR2 FYNNEI. CDR3 amino acids: CASRTGNSPYEQYF. The CDR3 DNA reads TGTGCCAGCCGGACGGGGAACTCTCCCTACGAGCAGTACTTC. Full variable domain (remainder filled in from reference TRBV2 and TRBJ2-7): EPEVTQTPSHQVTQMGQEVILRCVPISNHLYFYWYRQILGQKVEFLVSFYNNEISEKSEIFDDQFSVERPDGSNFTLKIRSTKLEDSAMYFCASRTGNSPYEQYFGPGTRLTVT.

Here the CDR3 reads CASSSPGTGLYGYTF. As DNA, the CDR3 is TGTGCCAGCAGTAGCCCCGGGACAGGGCTCTATGGCTACACCTTC. This chain connects TRBV6-2 or TRBV6-3 to TRBJ1-2, with TRBD1 identical over 9 bases. The V and J ends lost 5 bases and 4 bases, in that order; junction bases with no gene match: 8. The CDR3 has 15 amino acids. Germline V gene sequence: CDR1 MNHEY, CDR2 SVGEGT.

Only one count was recorded for this clone. J is TRBJ1-3 and V is TRBV2; D unresolved. CDR3 length equals 14 residues. V was pared by 3 bases and J by 4 bases, with 10 bases between. CDR1 SNHLY and CDR2 FYNNEI come from the germline V gene. The CDR3 region has the DNA TGTGCCAGCAGTGAGAGCGTTTTCGGAAACACCATATATTTT. It specifies CASSESVFGNTIYF. The full variable domain, completed using reference TRBV2 and TRBJ1-3, is EPEVTQTPSHQVTQMGQEVILRCVPISNHLYFYWYRQILGQKVEFLVSFYNNEISEKSEIFDDQFSVERPDGSNFTLKIRSTKLEDSAMYFCASSESVFGNTIYFGEGSWLTVV.

This chain links TRBV4-1 with TRBJ2-2; D may be TRBD2 (6 bases). Trimming took 2 bases from V and 5 from J, leaving 9 bases between them. The germline V gene encodes CDR1 MGHRA and CDR2 YSYEKL. The CDR3 loop spans 14 amino acids. The CDR3 region is CASSQNGGTGELFF. The DNA for the CDR3 is TGCGCCAGCAGCCAAAACGGGGGAACCGGGGAGCTGTTTTTT.

The chain couples TRBV7-2 to TRBJ1-1; D unresolved. The V end was cut by 1 base, the J end by 0 bases, with 6 bases between. The CDR3 has 14 residues. Germline V gene lookup returns CDR1 SGHTA and CDR2 FQGNSA. This chain's CDR3 is CASSLVTLNTEAFF. Written as DNA, the CDR3 is TGTGCCAGCAGCTTAGTAACATTGAACACTGAAGCTTTCTTT. The full variable domain, in which reference TRBV7-2 and TRBJ1-1 provide the parts outside the CDR3, is GAGVSQSPSNKVTEKGKDVELRCDPISGHTALYWYRQSLGQGLEFLIYFQGNSAPDKSGLPSDRFSAERTGGSVSTLTIQRTQQEDSAVYLCASSLVTLNTEAFFGQGTRLTVV.

The table lists this clone with a few counts. The J gene is TRBJ1-2, the V gene TRBV2; 7 bases are shared with TRBD1. The CDR3 sequence is 15 residues long. Germline values: CDR1 SNHLY, CDR2 FYNNEI. The junction had 8 bases not matched to a gene; V was cut back by 5 bases and J by 2 bases. The CDR3 spells CASSREGAQNYGYTF. CDR3 DNA: TGTGCCAGCAGTCGAGAGGGGGCGCAGAACTATGGCTACACCTTC. The full variable domain, rest sourced from reference TRBV2 and TRBJ1-2, is EPEVTQTPSHQVTQMGQEVILRCVPISNHLYFYWYRQILGQKVEFLVSFYNNEISEKSEIFDDQFSVERPDGSNFTLKIRSTKLEDSAMYFCASSREGAQNYGYTFGSGTRLTVV.

V usage is TRBV6-5 and J usage is TRBJ1-1, with 9 bases lining up with TRBD1. Germline lookup yields CDR1 MNHEY and CDR2 SVGAGI. The V and J ends lost 5 bases and 5 bases, in that order; junction bases with no gene match: 6. This CDR3 spans 14 amino acids. The CDR3 nucleotides read TGTGCCAGCAGTAACAGGGGGCTGGGGACTGAAGCTTTCTTT. This codes for CASSNRGLGTEAFF.